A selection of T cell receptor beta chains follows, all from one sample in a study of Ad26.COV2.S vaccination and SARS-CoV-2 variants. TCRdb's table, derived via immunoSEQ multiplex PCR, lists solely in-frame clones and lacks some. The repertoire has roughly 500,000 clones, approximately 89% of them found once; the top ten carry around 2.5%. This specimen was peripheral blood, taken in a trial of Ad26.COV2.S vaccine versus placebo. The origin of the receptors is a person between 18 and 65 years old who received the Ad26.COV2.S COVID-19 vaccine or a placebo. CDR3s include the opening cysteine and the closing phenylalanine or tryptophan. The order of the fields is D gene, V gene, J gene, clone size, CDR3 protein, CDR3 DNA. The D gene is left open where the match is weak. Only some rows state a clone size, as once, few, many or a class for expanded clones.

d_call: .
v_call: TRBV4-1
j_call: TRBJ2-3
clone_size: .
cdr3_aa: CASSRLPEATQYF
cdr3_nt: TGCGCCAGCAGCCGATTACCGGAGGCCACGCAGTATTTT

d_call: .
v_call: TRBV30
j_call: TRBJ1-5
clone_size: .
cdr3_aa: CAWSPRFNQPQHF
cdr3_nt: TGTGCCTGGAGTCCCAGGTTTAATCAGCCCCAGCATTTT

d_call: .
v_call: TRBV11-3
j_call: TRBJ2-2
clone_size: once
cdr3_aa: CASSTRFGVENTGELFF
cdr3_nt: TGTGCCAGCAGTACTCGATTCGGGGTAGAGAACACCGGGGAGCTGTTTTTT

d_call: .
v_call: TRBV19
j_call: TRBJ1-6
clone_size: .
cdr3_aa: CASSIGSDNSPLHF
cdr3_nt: TGTGCCAGTAGTATAGGGTCTGATAATTCGCCCCTCCACTTT

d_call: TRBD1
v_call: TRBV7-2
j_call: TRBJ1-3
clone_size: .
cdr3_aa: CASSFQGGAGNTIYF
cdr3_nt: TGTGCCAGCAGCTTTCAGGGGGGAGCTGGAAACACCATATATTTT

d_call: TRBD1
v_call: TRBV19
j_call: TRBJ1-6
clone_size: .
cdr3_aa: CASSIGTGAGSPLHF
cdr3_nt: TGTGCCAGTAGTATCGGGACAGGGGCTGGTTCACCCCTCCACTTT

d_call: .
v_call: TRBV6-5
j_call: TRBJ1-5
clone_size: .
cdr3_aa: CASSYRVGNQPQHF
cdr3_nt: TGTGCCAGCAGTTACAGGGTTGGCAATCAGCCCCAGCATTTT

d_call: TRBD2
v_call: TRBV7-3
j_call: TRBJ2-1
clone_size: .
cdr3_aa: CASSPGLAGAGEQFF
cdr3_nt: TGTGCCAGCAGCCCCGGACTAGCGGGGGCTGGGGAGCAGTTCTTC

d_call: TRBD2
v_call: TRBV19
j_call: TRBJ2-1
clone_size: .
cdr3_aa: CASSRTSLTYNEQFF
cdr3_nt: TGTGCCAGTAGTAGGACTAGCTTGACGTACAATGAGCAGTTCTTC

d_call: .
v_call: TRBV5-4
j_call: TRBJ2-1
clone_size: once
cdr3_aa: CASRDTPNEQFF
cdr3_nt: TGTGCCAGCAGGGACACCCCCAATGAGCAGTTCTTC

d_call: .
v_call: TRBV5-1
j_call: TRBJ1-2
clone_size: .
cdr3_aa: CASSQQGGGYTF
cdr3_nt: TGCGCCAGCAGCCAACAGGGAGGAGGCTACACCTTC

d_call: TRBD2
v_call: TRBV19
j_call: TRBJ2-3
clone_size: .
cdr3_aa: CASSVLTSGIQYF
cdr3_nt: TGTGCCAGTAGTGTTTTAACTAGCGGGATTCAGTATTTT

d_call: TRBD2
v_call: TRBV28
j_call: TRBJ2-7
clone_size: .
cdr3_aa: CASSLSGETYEQYF
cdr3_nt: TGTGCCAGCAGTCTTAGCGGGGAGACCTACGAGCAGTACTTC

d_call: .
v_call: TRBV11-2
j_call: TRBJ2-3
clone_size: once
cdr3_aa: CASSLEGWVDTQYF
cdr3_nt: TGTGCCAGCAGCTTAGAAGGCTGGGTAGATACGCAGTATTTT

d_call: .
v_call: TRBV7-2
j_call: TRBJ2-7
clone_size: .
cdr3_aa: CASSITGLKQYF
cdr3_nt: TGTGCCAGCAGCATCACAGGACTCAAGCAGTACTTC

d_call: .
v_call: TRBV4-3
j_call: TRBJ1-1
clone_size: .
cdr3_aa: CASSPGLEGIETEAFF
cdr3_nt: TGCGCCAGCAGCCCCGGACTTGAGGGAATCGAAACTGAAGCTTTCTTT

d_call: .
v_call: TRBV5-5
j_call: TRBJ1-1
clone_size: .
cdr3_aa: CASSFTVMNTEAFF
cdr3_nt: TGTGCCAGCAGCTTTACAGTCATGAACACTGAAGCTTTCTTT

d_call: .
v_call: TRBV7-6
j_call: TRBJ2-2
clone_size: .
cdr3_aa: CASSRSPPGTGELFF
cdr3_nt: TGTGCCAGCAGCCGCAGCCCGCCAGGAACCGGGGAGCTGTTTTTT

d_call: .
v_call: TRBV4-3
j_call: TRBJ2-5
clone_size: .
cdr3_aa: CASSQVRAGETQYF
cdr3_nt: TGCGCCAGCAGCCAAGTACGAGCCGGTGAGACCCAGTACTTC

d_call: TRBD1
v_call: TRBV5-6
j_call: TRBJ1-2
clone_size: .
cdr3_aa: CASSLAEGATNYGYTF
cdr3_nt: TGTGCCAGCAGCTTGGCGGAGGGGGCGACCAACTATGGCTACACCTTC

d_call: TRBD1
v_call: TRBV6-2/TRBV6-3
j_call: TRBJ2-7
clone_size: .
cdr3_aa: CASSWGQTTYEQYF
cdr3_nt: TGTGCCAGCAGTTGGGGACAGACAACCTACGAGCAGTACTTC

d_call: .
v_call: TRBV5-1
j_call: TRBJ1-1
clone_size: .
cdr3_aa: CASSQRGNSEAFF
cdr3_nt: TGCGCCAGCAGCCAAAGAGGGAACTCTGAAGCTTTCTTT

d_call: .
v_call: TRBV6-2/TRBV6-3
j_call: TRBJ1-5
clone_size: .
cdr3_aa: CASSYGRRAQPQHF
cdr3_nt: TGTGCCAGCAGTTACGGCAGGAGGGCTCAGCCCCAGCATTTT

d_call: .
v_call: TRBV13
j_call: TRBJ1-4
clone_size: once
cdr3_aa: CASSLDRNEKLFF
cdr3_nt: TGTGCCAGCAGCTTAGACCGAAATGAAAAACTGTTTTTT

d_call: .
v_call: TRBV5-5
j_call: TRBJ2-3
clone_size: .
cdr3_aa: CASSLGQSTDTQYF
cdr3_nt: TGTGCCAGCAGCTTAGGACAGAGCACAGATACGCAGTATTTT

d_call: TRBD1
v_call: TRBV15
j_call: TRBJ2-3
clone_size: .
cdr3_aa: CATSRPDRGYTDTQYF
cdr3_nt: TGTGCCACCAGCAGACCAGACAGGGGCTACACAGATACGCAGTATTTT

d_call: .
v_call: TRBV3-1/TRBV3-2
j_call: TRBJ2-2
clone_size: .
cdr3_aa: CASSPYRETGELFF
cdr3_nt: TGTGCCAGCAGCCCGTACAGGGAAACCGGGGAGCTGTTTTTT

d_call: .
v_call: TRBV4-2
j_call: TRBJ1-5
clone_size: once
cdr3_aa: CASSQDRADQPQHF
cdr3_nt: TGTGCCAGCAGCCAAGACAGGGCCGATCAGCCCCAGCATTTT

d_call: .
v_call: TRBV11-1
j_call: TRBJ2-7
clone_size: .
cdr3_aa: CASSLVPASGYEQYF
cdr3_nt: TGTGCCAGCAGCTTAGTCCCAGCGTCGGGCTACGAGCAGTACTTC

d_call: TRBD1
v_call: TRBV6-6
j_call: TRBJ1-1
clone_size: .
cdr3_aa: CASSWRQGVPEAFF
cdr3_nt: TGTGCCAGCAGTTGGAGACAGGGGGTGCCTGAAGCTTTCTTT

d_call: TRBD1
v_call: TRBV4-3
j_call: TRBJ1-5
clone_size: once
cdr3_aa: CASSQDVSTGDQPQHF
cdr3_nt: TGCGCCAGCAGCCAAGATGTGAGCACAGGGGATCAGCCCCAGCATTTT

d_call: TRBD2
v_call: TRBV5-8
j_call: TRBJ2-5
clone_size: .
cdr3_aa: CASSRSGGAGETQYF
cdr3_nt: TGTGCCAGCAGCCGTAGCGGGGGGGCTGGAGAGACCCAGTACTTC

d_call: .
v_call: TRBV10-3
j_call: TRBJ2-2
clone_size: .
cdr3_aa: CAISAGSGNTGELFF
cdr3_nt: TGTGCCATCAGTGCAGGGTCAGGTAACACCGGGGAGCTGTTTTTT

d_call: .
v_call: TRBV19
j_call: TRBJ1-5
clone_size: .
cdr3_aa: CASSIAAGDHQPQHF
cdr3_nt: TGTGCCAGTAGTATAGCTGCCGGGGACCATCAGCCCCAGCATTTT

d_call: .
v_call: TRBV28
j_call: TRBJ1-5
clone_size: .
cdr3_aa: CASRGSGRGRNQPQHF
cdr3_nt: TGTGCCAGCAGGGGGTCAGGGAGGGGCCGCAATCAGCCCCAGCATTTT

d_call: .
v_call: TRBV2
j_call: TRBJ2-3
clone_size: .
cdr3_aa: CASTPRDTQYF
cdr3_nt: TGTGCCAGCACCCCTCGGGATACGCAGTATTTT

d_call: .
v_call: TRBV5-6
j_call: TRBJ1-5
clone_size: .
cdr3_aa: CASSLGREQPQHF
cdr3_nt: TGTGCCAGCAGCTTGGGCCGGGAACAGCCCCAGCATTTT

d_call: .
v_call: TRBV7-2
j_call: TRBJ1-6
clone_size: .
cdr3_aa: CASSLDRSSYNSPLHF
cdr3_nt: TGTGCCAGCAGCTTAGACCGGAGCTCCTATAATTCACCCCTCCACTTT

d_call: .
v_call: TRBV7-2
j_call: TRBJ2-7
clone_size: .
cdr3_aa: CASSLVWVGGTGAYF
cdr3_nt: TGTGCCAGCAGCTTAGTGTGGGTAGGCGGGACCGGGGCATACTTC

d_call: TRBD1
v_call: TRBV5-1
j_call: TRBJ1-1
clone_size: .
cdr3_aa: CASSERDRGGTEAFF
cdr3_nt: TGCGCCAGCAGCGAAAGGGACAGGGGCGGCACTGAAGCTTTCTTT

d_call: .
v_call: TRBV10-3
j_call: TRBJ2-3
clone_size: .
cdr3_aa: CAIRGDGDQQDTQYF
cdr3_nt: TGTGCCATCAGGGGGGACGGCGACCAACAAGATACGCAGTATTTT

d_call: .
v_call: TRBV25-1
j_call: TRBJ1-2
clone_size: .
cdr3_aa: CASVLRGLLNYGYTF
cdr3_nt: TGTGCCAGCGTACTTCGAGGCCTTCTTAACTATGGCTACACCTTC

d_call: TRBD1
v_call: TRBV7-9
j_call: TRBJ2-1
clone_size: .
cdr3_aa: CASSLRDRDNNEQFF
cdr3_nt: TGTGCCAGCAGCTTGAGGGACAGGGATAACAATGAGCAGTTCTTC

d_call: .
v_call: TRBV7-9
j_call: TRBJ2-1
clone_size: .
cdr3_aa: CASSSEGVGEQFF
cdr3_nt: TGTGCCAGCAGCTCGGAAGGGGTAGGTGAGCAGTTCTTC

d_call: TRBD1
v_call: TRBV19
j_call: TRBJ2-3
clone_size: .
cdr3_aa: CASSILGTGPRGDTQYF
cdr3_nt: TGTGCCAGTAGTATACTCGGGACAGGCCCTCGTGGTGATACGCAGTATTTT